The clone carrying this T cell receptor beta chain has only one observation. This specimen comes from a study of blood T cell repertoires in COVID-19. Study as a whole: The origin of the acute and convalescent COVID-19 samples was the United States, Italy and Spain.

Here immunoSEQ multiplex PCR was the method, and the copy in TCRdb shows in-frame clones only, minus some. The sample has about 360,000 clones, around 87% seen once. The germline CDR1 and CDR2 sequences are MDHEN and SYDVKM. V shed 5 bases and J shed 4 bases, with 9 bases lying between them. CDR3 size: 13 residues. Material: peripheral blood. The chain combines TRBV28 with TRBJ1-5; D unclear. The clonotype originates from a human donor in a cohort sampled during active COVID-19. The CDR3 region is CASSGLFNQPQHF. In DNA form, the CDR3 reads TGTGCCAGCAGTGGCCTCTTTAATCAGCCCCAGCATTTT.